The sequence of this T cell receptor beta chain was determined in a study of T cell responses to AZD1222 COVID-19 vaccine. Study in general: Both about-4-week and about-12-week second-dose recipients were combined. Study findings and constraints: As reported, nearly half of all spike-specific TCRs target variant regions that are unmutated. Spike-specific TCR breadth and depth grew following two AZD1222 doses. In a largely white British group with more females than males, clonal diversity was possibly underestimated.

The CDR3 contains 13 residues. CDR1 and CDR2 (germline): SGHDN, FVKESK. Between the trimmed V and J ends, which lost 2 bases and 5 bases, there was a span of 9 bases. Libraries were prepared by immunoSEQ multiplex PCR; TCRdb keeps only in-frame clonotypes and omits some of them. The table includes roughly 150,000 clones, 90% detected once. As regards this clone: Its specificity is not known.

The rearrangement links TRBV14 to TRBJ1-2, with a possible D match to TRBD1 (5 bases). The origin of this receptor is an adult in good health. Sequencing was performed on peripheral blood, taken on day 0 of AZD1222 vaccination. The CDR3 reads CASSQTGSYGYTF. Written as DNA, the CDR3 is TGTGCCAGCAGCCAAACAGGATCGTATGGCTACACCTTC.